Below, 10 T cell receptor beta chains from the same sample are listed, as sequenced in a study of CD8+ T cells in alopecia areata. Sequencing used cDNA as its template, made by extracting RNA and reverse transcribing it. The repertoire was sequenced with immunoSEQ multiplex PCR; TCRdb's copy has only in-frame clones and lacks some. The sample has 95,000 to 100,000 clones, just under 60% seen once. Treatment here: oral pan-JAK inhibitor, 5-10 mg twice daily. The material sequenced was CD8+ T cells sorted from blood, taken at roughly week 58, from a patient treated with tofacitinib. The receptors were gathered from a human donor with alopecia areata.

This clone has more than one count but fewer than ten. The gene calls are TRBV7-9 and TRBJ2-7; D is tentatively TRBD1 or TRBD2 (5 bases each). Germline CDR1 is SEHNR and CDR2 is FQNEAQ (reference sequence). The CDR3 consists of 15 residues. Trimming left V 5 bases short and J 3 bases short, with 17 bases between. CDR3 in DNA: TGTGCCAGCAGCCCTCCGGGGCGCGATGGCTACGAGCAGTACTTC. Encoded protein: CASSPPGRDGYEQYF.

This clone came up a few times. The V gene is TRBV7-9, the J gene TRBJ2-1, with D possibly matching TRBD2 (6 bases). The CDR3 contains 13 residues. V was clipped by 7 bases and J by 5 bases, with 12 bases between them. From germline, CDR1 is SEHNR and CDR2 FQNEAQ (reference sequence). The CDR3 sequence is CASTPGLNNEQFF. The CDR3 DNA reads as TGTGCCAGCACTCCGGGACTTAACAATGAGCAGTTCTTC.

J is TRBJ2-2 and V is TRBV7-3; D perhaps matches TRBD2 (6 bases). Deletions cut 1 base from V and 5 bases from J, with 14 bases between. Germline CDR1 reads SGHTA; CDR2 reads FQGTGA. The length of the CDR3 is 16 residues. CDR3 sequence (DNA): TGTGCCAGCAGCTTAAGACCCGGGGGACGAACCGGGGAGCTGTTTTTT. Protein sequence: CASSLRPGGRTGELFF.

V gene TRBV27 combines with J gene TRBJ1-1; D is uncertain. This CDR3 is built from 13 residues. Germline values: CDR1 MNHEY, CDR2 SMNVEV (reference sequence). V was cut by 3 bases and J by 4 bases, with 9 bases left in between. Here the CDR3 reads CASSLGYVTEAFF. The CDR3 nucleotides read TGTGCCAGCAGTTTGGGTTACGTCACTGAAGCTTTCTTT.

This rearrangement joins TRBV13 to TRBJ2-1, with 9 bases that match TRBD2. Germline V gene lookup returns CDR1 PRHDT and CDR2 FYEKMQ (reference sequence). The CDR3 has 18 residues. The V and J ends lost 5 bases and 4 bases, in that order; junction bases with no gene match: 15. CDR3 amino acids: CASSRRQGLAGEYNEQFF. CDR3 DNA: TGTGCCAGCAGCCGTCGACAGGGTTTAGCGGGGGAGTACAATGAGCAGTTCTTC.

This clone was picked up one time. A read error is likely here: a far larger clone is one base away. The rearrangement joins TRBV4-2 to TRBJ2-7; possibly TRBD1 for D (6 bases). The CDR3 covers 14 residues. The germline V and J ends were trimmed by 3 bases and 7 bases, with 16 bases remaining between them. Germline V gives CDR1 LGHNA, CDR2 YNFKEQ. CDR3 amino acids: CASSQETGWWEQYF. The CDR3 bases are TGTGCCAGCAGCCAGGAGACAGGTTGGTGGGAGCAGTACTTC.

The chain is built from TRBV6-5 and TRBJ2-3, with 7 bases fitting TRBD2. The CDR3 is 15 amino acids. Germline trimming cut 4 bases from V and 0 bases from J; bases unmatched to any gene: 4. CDR1 MNHEY and CDR2 SVGAGI come from the germline V gene. The CDR3 nucleotides read TGTGCCAGCAGTTTTTCTAGCGGAAGCACAGATACGCAGTATTTT. Translation: CASSFSSGSTDTQYF.

V is TRBV6-5 and J is TRBJ1-5; D is ambiguous. With 6 bases removed from V and 4 bases from J, the gap between germline ends came to 13 bases. This CDR3 has 14 residues. Germline values: CDR1 MNHEY, CDR2 SVGAGI. The CDR3 DNA reads as TGTGCCAGCAGCTCCGGGGAGCGAAATCAGCCCCAGCATTTT. It is translated as CASSSGERNQPQHF.

CDR3 nucleotide sequence: TGTGCCAGCAGTGGGACTAGCGGGGGGCTCCCCGACTCCTACGAGCAGTACTTC. Residues: CASSGTSGGLPDSYEQYF. V is TRBV2 and J is TRBJ2-7; 14 bases align to TRBD2. This CDR3 has 18 amino acids. V shed 4 bases, J shed 0 bases, and the junction held 8 bases outside the gene matches. Germline V CDR1 and CDR2: SNHLY, FYNNEI.

This clone was recorded once. V and J are TRBV12-5 and TRBJ1-2, with TRBD1 identical over 9 bases. The V segment lost 0 bases and the J segment 4 bases; nucleotides outside the gene matches: 9. The CDR3 is made up of 17 amino acids. Germline V gives CDR1 LGHNT, CDR2 FRNRAP. The CDR3 DNA is TGTGCTAGTGGTTTGGTAAGGGGACAGGGTAGATTCTATGGCTACACCTTC. Encoded protein: CASGLVRGQGRFYGYTF.